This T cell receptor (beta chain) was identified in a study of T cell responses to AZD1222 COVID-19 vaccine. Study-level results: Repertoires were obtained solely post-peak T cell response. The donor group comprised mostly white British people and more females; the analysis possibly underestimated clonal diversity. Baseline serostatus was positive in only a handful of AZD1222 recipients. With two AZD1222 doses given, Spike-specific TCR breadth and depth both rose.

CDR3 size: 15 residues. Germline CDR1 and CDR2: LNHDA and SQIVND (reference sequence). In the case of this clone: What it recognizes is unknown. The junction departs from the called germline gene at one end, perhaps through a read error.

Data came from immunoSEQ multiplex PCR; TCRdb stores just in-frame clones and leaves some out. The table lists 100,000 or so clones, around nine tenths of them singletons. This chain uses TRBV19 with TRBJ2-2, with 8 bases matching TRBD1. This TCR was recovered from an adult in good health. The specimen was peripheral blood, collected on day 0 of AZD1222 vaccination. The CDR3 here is CATTIRTGNTEELFF. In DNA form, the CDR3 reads TGTGCCACCACAATTAGGACAGGGAATACCGAGGAGCTGTTTTTT.